One and the same sample provided the 21 T cell receptor beta chains below, sequenced in a study of T cells expressing NK-cell markers (TCRdb year 2020). The library was obtained by 5' RACE. Sequenced on an Illumina HiSeq 2000. Each entry corresponds to one CDR3 protein sequence from reads that TCRdb reprocessed, and DNA is not given. The sample's records list 440,000 or so distinct CDR3 sequences. Together, the top ten hold 6% to 9.5% of the sample. The specimen sequenced was blood T cells: a sorted CD56 or NKG2C T cell subset, CD4+ or CD8+ T cells, or bulk PBMC T cells (not recorded which). Receptor source: a woman aged 18 to 75 in good health.

The chain couples TRBV18 to TRBJ2-1; TCRdb returns TRBD1, unconfirmable since there is no DNA. The germline CDR1 and CDR2 sequences are KGHSH and LQKENI. The length of the CDR3 is 14 residues. CDR3 sequence reads: CASSPGQGFNEQFF.

The V call is TRBV12-3 or TRBV12-4, the J call TRBJ1-2; with no DNA, the TCRdb D assignment of TRBD1 cannot be verified. The CDR3 sequence is 14 residues long. CDR3 sequence: CASSLTGGSFGYTF.

CDR3 loop: CASAQGDEQYF. The chain joins TRBV6-1 to TRBJ2-7; TCRdb proposes TRBD1, but this gene call is untestable without DNA. The CDR3 loop spans 11 amino acids. CDR1 and CDR2 from the germline V gene are MNHNS and SASEGT.

The chain uses TRBV21-1 and TRBJ2-7; no DNA is available, so the TRBD2 call from TCRdb remains unchecked. TRBV21-1 is listed as a pseudogene. The CDR3 has 16 amino acids. The CDR3 here is CASTSRVAVSTYEQYF.

The chain recombines TRBV7-6 with TRBJ2-1; the TRBD2 assignment by TCRdb is unverifiable without DNA. CDR1 is SGHVS, CDR2 FNYEAQ, per germline. The CDR3 covers 15 residues. The CDR3: CASSRGLAGGHEQFF.

This chain connects TRBV7-8 to TRBJ2-1; without DNA, the TCRdb call of TRBD2 cannot be checked. The V gene's germline CDR1 is SGHVS and CDR2 FQNEAQ. CDR3 length equals 16 residues. CDR3 sequence reads: CASRSGTSGSYNEQFF.

The chain carries TRBV10-3 and TRBJ2-1. The V gene's germline CDR1 is ENHRY and CDR2 SYGVKD. The CDR3 runs 16 residues. CDR3 in amino acids: CAISESSQRGYNEQFF.

This CDR3 reads CSVIAGVAYNEQFF. This chain joins TRBV29-1 and TRBJ2-1. This CDR3 has 14 amino acids. Germline V gene lookup returns CDR1 SQVTM and CDR2 ANQGSEA.

The chain employs TRBV7-2 and TRBJ2-1; without DNA, the TCRdb call of TRBD2 cannot be checked. This CDR3 has 16 amino acids. From germline, CDR1 is SGHTA and CDR2 FQGNSA. The CDR3 sequence: CASSSRLAGGSNEQFF.

The gene calls are TRBV28 and TRBJ1-2; TCRdb picks TRBD1, but there is no DNA to check that call. CDR1 is MDHEN, CDR2 SYDVKM, per germline. The CDR3 length is 15 residues. CDR3 sequence reads: CASSLPGPGPYGYTF.

The V and J genes are TRBV19 and TRBJ2-1; TCRdb's D gene call, TRBD2, goes unchecked for lack of DNA. The CDR3 contains 18 residues. From germline, CDR1 is LNHDA and CDR2 SQIVND (reference sequence). CDR3 amino acids: CASTISSGGPLYYNEQFF.

V and J are TRBV5-6 and TRBJ1-1; TCRdb designates TRBD1, a call that cannot be tested without DNA. This CDR3 region has 14 residues. Germline values: CDR1 SGHDT, CDR2 YYEEEE. The CDR3 loop is CASSATPGRGEAFF.

The rearrangement uses TRBV12-3 or TRBV12-4 and TRBJ2-2. The CDR3 is 15 amino acids. CDR3 sequence: CASRLDRTNTGELFF.

The chain uses TRBV6-2 or TRBV6-3 and TRBJ2-2; TCRdb picks TRBD1, but there is no DNA to check that call. The CDR3 length is 14 residues. CDR1 and CDR2 (germline): MNHEY, SVGEGT. The chain's CDR3 is CATKATGPTGELFF.

The chain employs TRBV29-1 and TRBJ2-1; TCRdb returns TRBD2, unconfirmable since there is no DNA. In germline, CDR1 is SQVTM, CDR2 ANQGSEA. There are 13 residues in the CDR3. The CDR3 region is CSGRGHVGNEQFF.

The CDR3 spells CASSLGTLVEQFF. The rearrangement joins TRBV12-3 or TRBV12-4 to TRBJ2-1; TCRdb's D gene call, TRBD2, goes unchecked for lack of DNA. The length of the CDR3 is 13 residues.

This chain links TRBV7-3 with TRBJ2-7; the TCRdb D gene call, TRBD2, has no DNA to confirm it. CDR3 size: 15 residues. Per germline, CDR1 SGHTA and CDR2 FQGTGA. The CDR3 protein is CASSLFGEASYEQYF.

This chain joins TRBV12-3 or TRBV12-4 and TRBJ1-5; TCRdb indicates TRBD1, and absent DNA this call remains unverified. This CDR3 comprises 13 residues. The CDR3 sequence is CASSPTVYQPQHF.

The chain carries TRBV20-1 and TRBJ2-7; TCRdb's D gene call, TRBD1, goes unchecked for lack of DNA. CDR3 length equals 13 residues. CDR1 and CDR2 (germline): DFQATT, SNEGSKA (reference sequence). The CDR3 protein is CSARDGATHEQYF.

The CDR3 loop is CASSVGGHNTGELFF. V and J are TRBV9 and TRBJ2-2; the D call of TRBD1 rests on TCRdb alone, since no DNA is present to check it. Looked up from germline, CDR1 is SGDLS and CDR2 is YYNGEE. The CDR3 length is 15 residues.

The CDR3 is CSTRAGAYSTDTQYF. The gene calls are TRBV29-1 and TRBJ2-3; without DNA, the TCRdb call of TRBD1 cannot be checked. The germline V gene encodes CDR1 SQVTM and CDR2 ANQGSEA. The CDR3 covers 15 residues.